The 27 T cell receptor beta chains below come from one sample, sequenced in a study of blood T cell repertoires in COVID-19. Using immunoSEQ multiplex PCR, the repertoire was profiled, and TCRdb retains in-frame clones only, with some absent. The repertoire holds about 290,000 clones, roughly 80% seen once, with 4% to 5% in the top ten. The sequencing input was peripheral blood. These receptors were obtained from a woman aged 50 to 60 with active or convalescent COVID-19.

The genes are TRBV21-1 and TRBJ2-7; TRBD1 is taken as the D call from the table, unchecked against the DNA. TRBV21-1 is recorded as a pseudogene. The CDR3 consists of 14 residues. CDR3 coding DNA: TGTGCCAACAGACGGGATTGCAGGGGCACATCGCGACGGTTC. This gives the protein CANRRDCRGTSRRF.

The chain joins TRBV19 to TRBJ1-1; TRBD1 might be the D (6 bases). Germline CDR1 and CDR2: LNHDA and SQIVND (reference sequence). Deletions cut 5 bases from V and 4 bases from J, with 20 bases between. The length of the CDR3 is 16 residues. CDR3 nucleotides: TGTGCCAGTAGTCTACTGGTAGGGGCAGGGGCCACTGAAGCTTTCTTT. Protein product: CASSLLVGAGATEAFF.

This clone was seen only once. DNA for the CDR3: TGTGCAAGTCGCTTAGAACTAGCGGAAAGCACAGATACGCAGTATTTT. It is translated as CASRLELAESTDTQYF. The genes are TRBV12-2 and TRBJ2-3; TRBD2 was called by the table and not checked on the DNA. TRBV12-2 is a pseudogene locus. The CDR3 is 16 amino acids.

This rearrangement joins TRBV27 to TRBJ2-3; a possible D gene is TRBD2 (5 bases). V was cut by 3 bases and J by 2 bases, with 15 bases left in between. The CDR3 extends over 16 amino acids. Germline V gene data show CDR1 as MNHEY and CDR2 as SMNVEV (reference sequence). CDR3 region: CASSFIQRRYTDTQYF. The CDR3 DNA follows: TGTGCCAGCAGTTTCATTCAGCGGCGGTACACAGATACGCAGTATTTT.

This clone was recorded a few times. The J gene is TRBJ1-1, the V gene TRBV12-3 or TRBV12-4; a possible D gene is TRBD1 (5 bases). Trimming left V 7 bases short and J 3 bases short, with 12 bases between. The CDR3 totals 13 residues. CDR3 DNA sequence: TGTGCCAGCAACCAGGGCGGTTACACTGAAGCTTTCTTT. This gives the protein CASNQGGYTEAFF.

This clone is a singleton in its sample. The CDR3 is CASSLAVETDTQYF. CDR3 nucleotide sequence: TGCGCCAGCAGCTTGGCGGTAGAAACAGATACGCAGTATTTT. The genes are TRBV5-1 and TRBJ2-3, with D uncertain. From germline, CDR1 is SGHRS and CDR2 YFSETQ. V dropped 0 bases and J dropped 3 bases, with 8 bases sitting between them. The CDR3 has 14 residues.

CDR3 loop: CSVGLSLNTEAFF. The CDR3 nucleotides are TGCAGCGTTGGACTCAGTTTGAACACTGAAGCTTTCTTT. This chain connects TRBV29-1 to TRBJ1-1; unclear D gene. V dropped 4 bases and J dropped 0 bases, with 9 bases sitting between them. The CDR3 has 13 amino acids. Germline V gene lookup returns CDR1 SQVTM and CDR2 ANQGSEA.

This clone was recorded once. This rearrangement joins TRBV9 to TRBJ2-7; 8 bases agree with TRBD2. The germline V gene has CDR1 SGDLS and CDR2 YYNGEE. V trimming: 1 base; J trimming: 4 bases; junction bases outside the gene matches: 4. CDR3 size: 14 residues. The CDR3 loop reads CASSVSTSGYEQYF. DNA for the CDR3: TGTGCCAGCAGCGTAAGTACTAGCGGTTACGAGCAGTACTTC.

This clone appeared once. The rearrangement joins TRBV5-1 to TRBJ1-4; TRBD1 is a possible D gene (6 bases). CDR1 and CDR2 (germline): SGHRS, YFSETQ. The V end lost 2 bases, the J end lost 6 bases, and 14 bases lay between the germline ends. This CDR3 has 15 amino acids. The CDR3 protein is CASSLQGRTDEKLFF. CDR3 nucleotides: TGCGCCAGCAGCTTACAGGGTAGGACTGATGAAAAACTGTTTTTT.

V gene TRBV30 combines with J gene TRBJ1-2; D ambiguous. CDR1 GTSNPN and CDR2 SVGIG come from the germline V gene (reference sequence). The CDR3 is 15 residues long. Trimming took off 2 bases at V and 0 bases at J, with 13 bases between the two ends. CDR3 nucleotides: TGTGCCTGGAGTTTGGGCGCCAATCCTAACTATGGCTACACCTTC. This translates into CAWSLGANPNYGYTF.

The V call is TRBV6-5, the J call TRBJ2-4; tentative D call: TRBD1 (6 bases). The germline CDR1 and CDR2 sequences are MNHEY and SVGAGI. The V gene lost 6 bases and the J gene lost 8 bases, with 14 bases spanning the gap. CDR3 length equals 13 residues. The DNA of the CDR3 is TGTGCCAGCAGGTCTACAGGGAGCCACATTCAGTACTTC. Its protein is CASRSTGSHIQYF.

CDR3 DNA: TGTGCCAGCAGACTAGCGGGAGACACAGATACGCAGTATTTT. Translated, it gives CASRLAGDTDTQYF. The gene calls are TRBV4-2 and TRBJ2-3, with TRBD2 matching over 11 bases. V was clipped by 6 bases and J by 2 bases; unmatched bases: 1. The CDR3 sequence is 14 residues long. Germline V gene lookup returns CDR1 LGHNA and CDR2 YNFKEQ.

This chain links TRBV5-1 with TRBJ2-5; 14 nucleotides line up with TRBD2. This CDR3 contains 16 residues. V lost 4 bases, J lost 5 bases, and 7 bases stayed unmatched. In germline, CDR1 is SGHRS, CDR2 YFSETQ. The CDR3 region has the DNA TGCGCCAGCAGCAGGGGACTAGCGGGAGTGGGGGAGACCCAGTACTTC. Protein sequence: CASSRGLAGVGETQYF.

The chain has TRBV4-1 and TRBJ2-3; tentative D call: TRBD1 (5 bases). CDR3 length: 16 amino acids. V lost 1 base, J lost 2 bases, and 13 bases lay in between. CDR1 and CDR2 from the germline V gene are MGHRA and YSYEKL. CDR3 loop: CASSQAQGSSTDTQYF. CDR3 DNA: TGCGCCAGCAGCCAAGCCCAGGGTTCCTCCACAGATACGCAGTATTTT.

The J gene is TRBJ2-4, the V gene TRBV11-2; 11 nucleotides align to TRBD2. Trimming removed 4 bases from V and 8 bases from J; junction bases left unmatched: 13. Germline V gene data show CDR1 as SGHAT and CDR2 as FQNNGV. The CDR3 spans 17 residues. The CDR3 reads CASSYYSGTSGSHIQYF. CDR3 in DNA: TGTGCCAGCAGCTATTACTCCGGGACTAGCGGCTCGCACATTCAGTACTTC.

The chain carries TRBV7-3 and TRBJ1-1; no reliable D call. Per germline, CDR1 SGHTA and CDR2 FQGTGA. V lost 5 bases, J lost 0 bases, and 7 bases lay in between. This CDR3 is built from 13 residues. This CDR3 reads CASSAQVNTEAFF. As DNA, the CDR3 is TGTGCCAGCAGCGCACAAGTGAACACTGAAGCTTTCTTT.

J is TRBJ1-2 and V is TRBV7-9; 9 bases line up with TRBD1. The CDR3 covers 15 residues. The germline V gene has CDR1 SEHNR and CDR2 FQNEAQ (reference sequence). V shed 5 bases and J 6 bases; nucleotides not matched to a gene: 10. CDR3 protein: CASSLRTGEKDGYTF. The CDR3 nucleotides are TGTGCCAGCAGCCTCAGGACAGGGGAGAAGGATGGCTACACCTTC.

The chain links TRBV12-5 to TRBJ2-7; D possibly corresponds to TRBD2 (7 bases). The CDR3 loop spans 20 amino acids. The ends were cut back, 3 bases at V and 9 bases at J, with 36 bases in the middle. Germline V gives CDR1 LGHNT, CDR2 FRNRAP. The CDR3 loop is CASGFVRWGGAGKDIGGQYF. CDR3 bases: TGTGCTAGTGGTTTCGTCCGGTGGGGGGGCGCAGGGAAGGATATCGGAGGGCAGTACTTC.

The count of this clone is one. The chain uses TRBV7-9 and TRBJ1-6; D remains ambiguous. Germline V gene data show CDR1 as SEHNR and CDR2 as FQNEAQ (reference sequence). CDR3 length: 14 residues. V lost 8 bases and J 6 bases, leaving 14 bases between the germline ends. The CDR3 DNA is TGTGCCAGCGTGGATGGGCGCGCTAATTCACCCCTCCACTTT. Translating it yields CASVDGRANSPLHF.

V usage is TRBV25-1 and J usage is TRBJ2-1; no reliable D call. V was clipped by 3 bases and J by 2 bases, with 2 bases between them. The CDR3 totals 12 residues. CDR1 is MGHDK, CDR2 SYGVNS, per germline. CDR3 region: CASSDTYNEQFF. The DNA for the CDR3 is TGTGCCAGCAGTGACACCTACAATGAGCAGTTCTTC.

The chain links TRBV28 to TRBJ1-1; D unclear. The CDR3 has 13 residues. The V and J ends lost 9 bases and 1 base respectively, with 12 bases between them. Looked up from germline, CDR1 is MDHEN and CDR2 is SYDVKM. The CDR3 sequence is CASAREQNTEAFF. CDR3 in DNA: TGTGCCAGTGCGAGGGAACAGAACACTGAAGCTTTCTTT.

The V call is TRBV3-1 (or the pseudogene TRBV3-2), the J call TRBJ2-2, with a weak D call TRBD2 (6 bases). This CDR3 spans 16 amino acids. Trimming took off 4 bases at V and 4 bases at J, with 16 bases between the two ends. The germline gives CDR1 LGHDT, CDR2 YNNKEL (reference sequence). CDR3 sequence reads: CASSPNSGVGTGELFF. The CDR3 DNA sequence: TGTGCCAGCAGCCCCAACTCGGGAGTGGGCACCGGGGAGCTGTTTTTT.

V gene TRBV4-1 combines with J gene TRBJ1-2, with D perhaps TRBD1 (6 bases). The V end was cut by 4 bases, the J end by 0 bases, with 12 bases between. The CDR3 loop spans 15 amino acids. CDR1 is MGHRA and CDR2 is YSYEKL in the germline V gene. CDR3 nucleotide sequence: TGCGCCAGCAGCCTCCGACAGGCCGCTAACTATGGCTACACCTTC. Translating gives CASSLRQAANYGYTF.

This clone was recorded a few times. The V gene is TRBV19, the J gene TRBJ1-2, with D tentatively TRBD1 (5 bases). The CDR3 extends over 14 amino acids. CDR1 and CDR2 from the germline V gene are LNHDA and SQIVND (reference sequence). Trimming took off 4 bases at V and 4 bases at J, with 13 bases between the two ends. CDR3: CASSTPQGIYGYTF. DNA of the CDR3: TGTGCCAGTAGTACCCCCCAGGGTATCTATGGCTACACCTTC.

The chain combines TRBV19 with TRBJ1-5; 7 nucleotides line up with TRBD1. J lost 5 bases, V lost 2 bases, and 9 bases had no gene match. CDR3 length: 16 amino acids. Germline V lookup: CDR1 LNHDA, CDR2 SQIVND (reference sequence). CDR3 DNA: TGTGCCAGTAGTATAACGACAGGGTCAGGCGATCAGCCCCAGCATTTT. Protein product: CASSITTGSGDQPQHF.

The J gene is TRBJ2-1, the V gene TRBV10-1; D is perhaps TRBD1 (6 bases). The V gene lost 8 bases and the J gene lost 1 base, with 12 bases spanning the gap. The CDR3 sequence is 14 residues long. Germline values: CDR1 WNHNN, CDR2 SYGVQD (reference sequence). The CDR3 loop is CASSGTQSYNEQFF. CDR3 bases: TGCGCCAGCTCCGGGACACAGTCCTACAATGAGCAGTTCTTC.

The J gene is TRBJ1-1, the V gene TRBV7-8, with D perhaps TRBD1 (6 bases). Germline V lookup: CDR1 SGHVS, CDR2 FQNEAQ. The ends were cut back, 0 bases at V and 0 bases at J, with 14 bases in the middle. This CDR3 has 17 residues. The CDR3, as DNA: TGTGCCAGCAGCTTAGCGGGACACCCACGGTTGAACACTGAAGCTTTCTTT. This translates into CASSLAGHPRLNTEAFF.